The 14 T cell receptor beta chains below were found in one sample sequenced in a study of CD8 T cells in Susac syndrome. Random hexamers were used to reverse transcribe roughly 0.5 to 1 ug of RNA. TCRdb used MiXCR to reprocess the immunoSEQ multiplex PCR reads, holding one entry per CDR3 protein. The top ten clones hold 0.41% of a sample with 70,000 to 100,000 distinct CDR3 sequences, roughly 95% of them seen once. Specimen: CD8+ T cells from PBMCs. The receptors were sampled from a human donor with Susac syndrome.

The CDR3 region is CASSQAPRGTRYEQYF. CDR3 coding DNA: TGTGCCAGCAGCCAAGCCCCCCGGGGGACCCGCTACGAGCAGTACTTC. V and J are TRBV14 and TRBJ2-7; the D gene is possibly TRBD2 (6 bases). V lost 1 base, J lost 3 bases, and 16 bases lay in between. The CDR3 spans 16 residues. Germline-derived CDR1 and CDR2 are SGHDN and FVKESK.

The CDR3 spells CREPHEAFF. The CDR3 DNA sequence: TGCAGGGAACCCCATGAAGCTTTCTTT. The chain couples TRBV20-1 to TRBJ1-1, with D hard to call. The CDR3 extends over 9 amino acids. Germline V gene sequence: CDR1 DFQATT, CDR2 SNEGSKA (reference sequence).

This chain connects TRBV15 to TRBJ2-7; tentative D call: TRBD1 (5 bases). CDR3 length: 14 residues. V was shortened by 3 bases and J by 6 bases, with 15 bases between the two germline ends. Germline V CDR1 and CDR2: LNHNV, YYDKDF (reference sequence). CDR3 bases: TGTGCCACCAGCAGCAGGGCTCTCGTGGGCGAGCAGTACTTC. Translated: CATSSRALVGEQYF.

The V gene is TRBV30, the J gene TRBJ2-7; maybe TRBD2 (5 bases). Trimming took off 3 bases at V and 0 bases at J, with 15 bases between the two ends. The CDR3 has 15 residues. Germline CDR1 reads GTSNPN; CDR2 reads SVGIG (reference sequence). The chain's CDR3 is CAWRGLGRVSYEQYF. The CDR3, as DNA: TGTGCCTGGAGGGGCCTAGGGAGAGTCTCCTACGAGCAGTACTTC.

V gene TRBV9 combines with J gene TRBJ2-7; D is possibly TRBD1 or TRBD2 (5 bases each). The ends were cut back, 4 bases at V and 6 bases at J, with 14 bases in the middle. This CDR3 spans 13 amino acids. Germline lookup yields CDR1 SGDLS and CDR2 YYNGEE. CDR3 coding DNA: TGTGCCAGCAGCTCCGAAAATGGGGGCGAGCAGTACTTC. Translating it yields CASSSENGGEQYF.

The rearrangement joins TRBV27 to TRBJ2-7; tentatively, D is TRBD1 (6 bases). This CDR3 region has 14 residues. In germline, CDR1 is MNHEY, CDR2 SMNVEV (reference sequence). The V gene lost 5 bases and the J gene lost 7 bases, with 18 bases spanning the gap. In DNA form, the CDR3 reads TGTGCCAGCAGTCAGGGTGGGGGCACCTTGGAGCAGTACGTC. Encoded protein: CASSQGGGTLEQYV.

In its sample, this clonotype was seen once. This chain uses TRBV13 with TRBJ2-7; possibly TRBD1 or TRBD2 for D (5 bases each). The CDR3 length is 13 residues. Germline CDR1 PRHDT, CDR2 FYEKMQ (reference sequence). V lost 3 bases, J lost 5 bases, and 11 bases lay in between. The CDR3 is CASSLGVLNEQYF. CDR3 coding DNA: TGTGCCAGCAGCTTGGGGGTTCTTAACGAGCAGTACTTC. Supplemented by reference TRBV13 and TRBJ2-7, the full variable domain reads AAGVIQSPRHLIKEKRETATLKCYPIPRHDTVYWYQQGPGQDPQFLISFYEKMQSDKGSIPDRFSAQQFSDYHSELNMSSLELGDSALYFCASSLGVLNEQYFGPGTRLTVT.

V and J are TRBV7-3 and TRBJ2-2, with D maybe TRBD1 (6 bases). V lost 1 base and J 6 bases, leaving 6 bases between the germline ends. The CDR3 covers 13 residues. CDR1 is SGHTA and CDR2 is FQGTGA in the germline V gene. The CDR3 DNA follows: TGTGCCAGCAGCTTAAACAGGGCCGGGGAGCTGTTTTTT. Amino acids: CASSLNRAGELFF.

The chain links TRBV29-1 to TRBJ2-5; the match to TRBD1 covers 9 bases. The junction had 6 bases not matched to a gene; V was cut back by 3 bases and J by 4 bases. Germline values: CDR1 SQVTM, CDR2 ANQGSEA. This CDR3 is built from 14 residues. CDR3 in amino acids: CSVDNRGRGETQYF. The CDR3 region has the DNA TGCAGCGTTGACAACAGGGGGCGAGGAGAGACCCAGTACTTC.

The V and J genes are TRBV15 and TRBJ2-5; perhaps D is TRBD1 or TRBD2 (5 bases each). CDR1 and CDR2 from the germline V gene are LNHNV and YYDKDF (reference sequence). The V and J ends lost 3 bases and 5 bases respectively, with 13 bases between them. The CDR3 covers 14 residues. The CDR3 sequence is CATSRSPWGETQYF. CDR3 bases: TGTGCCACCAGCAGGAGTCCTTGGGGGGAGACCCAGTACTTC.

The chain uses TRBV18 and TRBJ1-4, with a tentative D call TRBD1 (5 bases). The CDR3 loop spans 15 amino acids. V gave up 1 base and J gave up 3 bases, with 9 bases separating them. From germline, CDR1 is KGHSH and CDR2 LQKENI. CDR3 sequence reads: CASSPRQGSNEKLFF. CDR3 in DNA: TGTGCCAGCTCACCACGGCAGGGATCTAATGAAAAACTGTTTTTT.

The genes are TRBV30 and TRBJ2-1, with D perhaps matching TRBD1 (6 bases). Germline CDR1 reads GTSNPN; CDR2 reads SVGIG (reference sequence). Between the trimmed V and J ends, which lost 3 bases and 4 bases, there was a span of 13 bases. This CDR3 spans 14 amino acids. CDR3 in DNA: TGTGCCTGGAGCGACGACAGGCGGTACAATGAGCAGTTCTTC. Its translation: CAWSDDRRYNEQFF.

The table lists this clonotype with a few counts. This chain uses TRBV20-1 with TRBJ2-7, with D tentatively TRBD2 (5 bases). This CDR3 region has 14 residues. Trimming stripped 1 base from V and 0 bases from J, with 10 bases between. Germline V gene data show CDR1 as DFQATT and CDR2 as SNEGSKA (reference sequence). The CDR3 nucleotides are TGCAGTGCTAGAGTCGAGGGATTCTCCTACGAGCAGTACTTC. This sequence encodes CSARVEGFSYEQYF.

This chain links TRBV24-1 with TRBJ2-3; 7 bases fit TRBD1. The CDR3 is made up of 13 amino acids. Germline CDR1 is KGHDR and CDR2 is SFDVKD. The V and J ends lost 9 bases and 0 bases, in that order; junction bases with no gene match: 2. CDR3 DNA: TGTGCCACCTTGGACAGGAGCACAGATACGCAGTATTTT. Translating gives CATLDRSTDTQYF.